This T cell receptor (beta chain) was sequenced during a study of Graves' ophthalmopathy and Graves' hyperthyroidism. Study observations and caveats: Blood was where most expanded thyroid clonotypes above 0.001 frequency also turned up.

This clonotype was seen more than once but under ten times. The target antigen is unknown. Using RNA transcripts, the TCR beta CDR3 regions were amplified. The first round was an RT-PCR with HTBI primers, and the second round was a multiplex PCR. One entry per CDR3 protein results from TCRdb running MiXCR on the multiplex PCR reads. The sample holds about 620,000 distinct CDR3 sequences, about 20% seen once. Aged 18 to 65, the patients with hyperthyroidism had under 2 months' duration and were newly diagnosed. The V and J ends lost 3 bases and 1 base respectively, with 15 bases between them. The CDR3 extends over 16 amino acids. CDR1 and CDR2 from the germline V gene are MNHEY and SVGAGI.

The clonotype comes from a woman younger than 30 with stable Graves' hyperthyroidism. Some clones in this sample may be carry-over from other donors' samples. This sequence joins TRBV6-5 and TRBJ1-1; maybe TRBD1 (5 bases). Material: peripheral blood. CDR3 loop: CASSYSFIGQNTEAFF. The CDR3 DNA reads as TGTGCCAGCAGTTATTCGTTTATAGGACAGAACACTGAAGCTTTCTTT.